One and the same sample provided the 31 T cell receptor beta chains below, sequenced in a study of CXCR3-negative and CXCR3-positive naive CD8 T cells. Study-wide results and caveats: Higher TRB CDR3 hydrophobicity marked CXCR3-positive naive cells relative to CXCR3-negative naive cells.

The antigens these receptors bind are not known. cDNA libraries for TRB were generated by 5' RACE incorporating UMI labels. Using the 5' RACE reads, TCRdb records one entry per CDR3 protein without DNA. The sample yields about 6,000 distinct CDR3 sequences, of which the top ten take up about 1.5%. The sequenced sample was naive CXCR3+ CD8+ T cells from blood. Subset here: CD45RO-CCR7+CD27+CD95- naive CD8+ T cells expressing CXCR3 (TNR3+). The receptors here all came from a human donor in good health. Some clones in this sample may be carry-over from other donors' samples.

The chain has TRBV15 and TRBJ2-1; lacking DNA, the TRBD1 call made by TCRdb goes unchecked. This CDR3 region has 16 residues. Per the germline V gene, CDR1 is LNHNV and CDR2 is YYDKDF (reference sequence). CDR3 region: CATAGQGLSSYNEQFF.

Frequency places this clonotype as medium-sized. The chain combines TRBV29-1 with TRBJ1-1. The CDR3 is 12 amino acids. The V gene's germline CDR1 is SQVTM and CDR2 ANQGSEA. The CDR3 loop is CSVELESLEAFF.

This clonotype ranks as medium-sized in terms of frequency. The chain has TRBV13 and TRBJ2-7; as DNA is missing, the TRBD1 call by TCRdb cannot be tested. Germline assignment: CDR1 PRHDT and CDR2 FYEKMQ (reference sequence). CDR3 length: 12 residues. Here the CDR3 reads CASSPRGSEQYF.

The chain recombines TRBV5-1 with TRBJ2-5. CDR1 SGHRS and CDR2 YFSETQ come from the germline V gene. CDR3 size: 14 residues. CDR3 sequence reads: CASSLGAVQETQYF.

This rearrangement joins TRBV9 to TRBJ2-1. The CDR3 totals 12 residues. Germline CDR1 is SGDLS and CDR2 is YYNGEE. This CDR3 is CASSGKTNEQFF.

V gene TRBV20-1 combines with J gene TRBJ1-1. CDR3 length: 14 amino acids. CDR1 and CDR2 (germline): DFQATT, SNEGSKA (reference sequence). CDR3 sequence: CSATPTDMNTEAFF.

The V and J genes are TRBV21-1 and TRBJ2-6. TRBV21-1 is noted as a pseudogene. This CDR3 is built from 16 residues. This CDR3 reads CASSKCRPVGANVLTF.

The chain combines TRBV2 with TRBJ1-2. The length of the CDR3 is 11 residues. CDR1 is SNHLY and CDR2 is FYNNEI in the germline V gene. CDR3 sequence: CASRDSYGYTF.

According to its frequency, this clonotype is medium-sized. The genes are TRBV7-2 and TRBJ1-5. The CDR3 spans 14 residues. The V gene's germline CDR1 is SGHTA and CDR2 FQGNSA. The CDR3: CASSLPDINQPQHF.

Measured by frequency, this clonotype is medium-sized. V and J are TRBV29-1 and TRBJ1-1; the D call from TCRdb, TRBD1, cannot be confirmed without DNA. CDR3 length equals 14 residues. Germline CDR1 is SQVTM and CDR2 is ANQGSEA. CDR3 sequence: CSVEDIRGRTSAFF. Drawing the rest from reference TRBV29-1 and TRBJ1-1, the complete variable domain is SAVISQKPSRDICQRGTSLTIQCQVDSQVTMMFWYRQQPGQSLTLIATANQGSEATYESGFVIDKFPISRPNLTFSTLTVSNMSPEDSSIYLCSVEDIRGRTSAFFGQGTRLTVV.

The gene calls are TRBV11-2 and TRBJ2-1; without DNA, the TCRdb call of TRBD1 cannot be checked. This CDR3 comprises 13 residues. Germline CDR1 is SGHAT and CDR2 is FQNNGV. The CDR3: CASSLSQGNEQFF. The whole variable domain, remainder taken from reference TRBV11-2 and TRBJ2-1, is EAGVAQSPRYKIIEKRQSVAFWCNPISGHATLYWYQQILGQGPKLLIQFQNNGVVDDSQLPKDRFSAERLKGVDSTLKIQPAKLEDSAVYLCASSLSQGNEQFFGPGTRLTVL.

V gene TRBV12-3 or TRBV12-4 combines with J gene TRBJ2-1; the TRBD2 assignment by TCRdb is unverifiable without DNA. The length of the CDR3 is 12 residues. The CDR3 region is CASSWAGGEQFF.

The chain is built from TRBV7-3 and TRBJ1-1; the TCRdb call, TRBD1, lacks DNA for checking. This CDR3 region has 14 residues. Germline CDR1 SGHTA, CDR2 FQGTGA. The CDR3 reads CASSLTRANTEAFF.

V and J are TRBV25-1 and TRBJ2-4; the D gene TCRdb calls, TRBD2, cannot be checked with no DNA. CDR3 length: 13 amino acids. Looked up from germline, CDR1 is MGHDK and CDR2 is SYGVNS. The CDR3 protein is CASCEGAKNIQYF.

This clonotype ranks as medium-sized (0.01 to 0.1%) in terms of frequency. The V gene is TRBV28, the J gene TRBJ2-7; without DNA, the TCRdb call of TRBD2 cannot be checked. The CDR3 is 18 residues long. The germline CDR1 and CDR2 sequences are MDHEN and SYDVKM. CDR3: CASSQSGLAGILSYEQYF.

According to its frequency, this clonotype is medium-sized. This sequence joins TRBV12-3 or TRBV12-4 and TRBJ2-3; TCRdb's D call of TRBD2 is untestable without DNA. The CDR3 covers 15 residues. CDR3 protein: CASSLTSGGTDTQYF.

The rearrangement uses TRBV9 and TRBJ2-7; with no DNA, the TCRdb D assignment of TRBD1 cannot be verified. This CDR3 is built from 14 residues. Germline values: CDR1 SGDLS, CDR2 YYNGEE. This CDR3 is CASSPSTGDYEQYF.

The chain employs TRBV5-6 and TRBJ2-1; TCRdb calls TRBD2, which cannot be checked without DNA. Germline lookup yields CDR1 SGHDT and CDR2 YYEEEE. CDR3 length: 16 residues. Here the CDR3 reads CASSLSGLAAYNEQFF.

The chain uses TRBV25-1 and TRBJ2-1; the TCRdb D gene call, TRBD1, has no DNA to confirm it. From germline, CDR1 is MGHDK and CDR2 SYGVNS. The CDR3 is 14 amino acids. CDR3 sequence reads: CASSEYMAGNEQFF.

This rearrangement joins TRBV7-6 to TRBJ2-7; TCRdb selects TRBD2, and the lack of DNA leaves this call unchecked. Germline V gives CDR1 SGHVS, CDR2 FNYEAQ. This CDR3 spans 15 amino acids. Here the CDR3 reads CASSLEGGSRYEQYF.

The rearrangement uses TRBV27 and TRBJ2-3; TCRdb names TRBD1, which stays unverified in the absence of DNA. The CDR3 covers 16 residues. CDR1 MNHEY and CDR2 SMNVEV come from the germline V gene (reference sequence). The CDR3 is CASSPVGFDGTDTQYF.

The V and J genes are TRBV29-1 and TRBJ2-5; TCRdb's D gene call, TRBD1, goes unchecked for lack of DNA. Germline V gene data show CDR1 as SQVTM and CDR2 as ANQGSEA. The CDR3 loop spans 13 amino acids. This chain's CDR3 is CSVEAGAGETQYF.

The rearrangement links TRBV7-2 to TRBJ2-3; the D call of TRBD2 rests on TCRdb alone, since no DNA is present to check it. CDR1 is SGHTA, CDR2 FQGNSA, per germline. CDR3 length equals 15 residues. CDR3 region: CASSLEARESDTQYF.

Measured by frequency, this clonotype is medium-sized (0.01 to 0.1%). J is TRBJ2-7 and V is TRBV29-1; the D call of TRBD2 rests on TCRdb alone, since no DNA is present to check it. The CDR3 spans 14 residues. Germline values: CDR1 SQVTM, CDR2 ANQGSEA. This chain's CDR3 is CSVLGLAGTYEQYF.

According to its frequency, this clonotype is medium-sized. The V gene is TRBV7-9, the J gene TRBJ2-2. The CDR3 has 11 residues. Germline lookup yields CDR1 SEHNR and CDR2 FQNEAQ (reference sequence). This chain's CDR3 is CASSFAGELFF.

This clonotype is classed as medium-sized by frequency. The chain employs TRBV7-8 and TRBJ1-5; TCRdb calls TRBD1, which cannot be checked without DNA. This CDR3 has 16 amino acids. Germline loops: CDR1 SGHVS, CDR2 FQNEAQ. This chain's CDR3 is CASSSPGGAGNQPQHF.

This clonotype is medium-sized by frequency. V is TRBV20-1 and J is TRBJ2-7; the D gene TCRdb calls, TRBD2, cannot be checked with no DNA. This CDR3 comprises 14 residues. Per germline, CDR1 DFQATT and CDR2 SNEGSKA (reference sequence). This CDR3 is CSARSSGRSYEQYF.

The rearrangement joins TRBV5-1 to TRBJ2-7; TCRdb calls TRBD1, which cannot be checked without DNA. The CDR3 has 15 residues. Looked up from germline, CDR1 is SGHRS and CDR2 is YFSETQ. The CDR3 protein is CASSLVGQGAHEQYF.

The chain combines TRBV29-1 with TRBJ2-2; the D call of TRBD1 rests on TCRdb alone, since no DNA is present to check it. Per germline, CDR1 SQVTM and CDR2 ANQGSEA. The CDR3 covers 12 residues. CDR3 sequence reads: CAWAGYTGELFF.

V and J are TRBV6-6 and TRBJ1-1; without DNA, the TCRdb call of TRBD1 cannot be checked. The CDR3 covers 15 residues. Per the germline V gene, CDR1 is MNHNY and CDR2 is SVGAGI (reference sequence). The CDR3 reads CASSRGQGPQGEAFF.

Considering frequency, this clonotype is medium-sized. This sequence joins TRBV29-1 and TRBJ2-1; TCRdb's D call, TRBD1, is unchecked because there is no DNA. Per the germline V gene, CDR1 is SQVTM and CDR2 is ANQGSEA. CDR3 length: 12 amino acids. The CDR3 spells CSARGGYNEQFF.